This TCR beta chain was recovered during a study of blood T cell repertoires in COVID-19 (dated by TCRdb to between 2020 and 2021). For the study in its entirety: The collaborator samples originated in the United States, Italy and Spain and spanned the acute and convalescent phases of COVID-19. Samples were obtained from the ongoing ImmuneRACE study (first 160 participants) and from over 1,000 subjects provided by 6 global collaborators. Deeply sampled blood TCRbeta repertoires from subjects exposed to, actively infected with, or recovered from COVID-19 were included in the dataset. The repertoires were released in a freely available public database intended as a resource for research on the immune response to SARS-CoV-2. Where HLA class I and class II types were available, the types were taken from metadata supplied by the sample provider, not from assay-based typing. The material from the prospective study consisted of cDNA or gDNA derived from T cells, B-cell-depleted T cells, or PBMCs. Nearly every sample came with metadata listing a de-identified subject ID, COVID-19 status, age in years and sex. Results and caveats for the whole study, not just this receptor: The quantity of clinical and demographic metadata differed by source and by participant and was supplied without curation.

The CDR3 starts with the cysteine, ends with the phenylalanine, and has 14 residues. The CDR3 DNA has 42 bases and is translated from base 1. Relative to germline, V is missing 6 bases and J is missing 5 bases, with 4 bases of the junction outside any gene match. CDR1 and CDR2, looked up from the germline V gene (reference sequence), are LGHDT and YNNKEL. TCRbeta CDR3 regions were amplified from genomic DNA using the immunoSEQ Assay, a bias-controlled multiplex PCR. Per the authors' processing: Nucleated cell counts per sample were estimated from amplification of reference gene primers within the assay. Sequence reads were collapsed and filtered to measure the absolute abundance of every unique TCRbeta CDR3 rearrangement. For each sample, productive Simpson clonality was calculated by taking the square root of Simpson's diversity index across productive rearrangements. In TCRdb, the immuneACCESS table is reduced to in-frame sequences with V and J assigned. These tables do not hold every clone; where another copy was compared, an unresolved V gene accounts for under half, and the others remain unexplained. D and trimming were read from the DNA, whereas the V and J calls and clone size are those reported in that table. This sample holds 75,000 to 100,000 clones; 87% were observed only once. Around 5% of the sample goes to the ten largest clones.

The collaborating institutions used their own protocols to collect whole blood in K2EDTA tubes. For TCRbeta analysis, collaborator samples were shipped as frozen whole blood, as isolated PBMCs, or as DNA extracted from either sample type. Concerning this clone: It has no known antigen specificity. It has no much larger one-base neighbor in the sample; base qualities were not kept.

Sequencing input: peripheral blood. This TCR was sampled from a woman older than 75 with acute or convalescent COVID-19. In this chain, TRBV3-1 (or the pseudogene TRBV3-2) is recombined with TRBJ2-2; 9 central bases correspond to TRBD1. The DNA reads TGTGCCAGCAGGTTCGACAGGGGGACCGGGGAGCTGTTTTTT. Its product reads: CASRFDRGTGELFF.